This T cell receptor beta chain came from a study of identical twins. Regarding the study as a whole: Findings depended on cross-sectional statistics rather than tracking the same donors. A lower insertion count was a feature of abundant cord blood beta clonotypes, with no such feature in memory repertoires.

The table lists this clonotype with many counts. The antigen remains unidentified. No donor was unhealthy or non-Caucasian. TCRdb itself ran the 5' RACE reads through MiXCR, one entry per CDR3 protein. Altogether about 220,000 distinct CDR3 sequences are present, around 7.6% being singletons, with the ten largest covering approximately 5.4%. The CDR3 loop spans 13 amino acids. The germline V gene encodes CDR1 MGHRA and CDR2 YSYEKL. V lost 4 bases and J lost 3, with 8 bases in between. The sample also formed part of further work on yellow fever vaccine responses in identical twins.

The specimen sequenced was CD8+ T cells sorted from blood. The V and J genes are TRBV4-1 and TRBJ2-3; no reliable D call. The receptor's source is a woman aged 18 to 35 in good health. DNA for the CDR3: TGCGCCAGCAGCCCGGTGGGAACAGATACGCAGTATTTT. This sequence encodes CASSPVGTDTQYF.